This TCR delta chain was retrieved from a study of γδ T cells in repeated Plasmodium falciparum infection. This clone appeared a few times. Its antigen remains unidentified. The TCRdb record carries a much larger clone's protein, which differs from this DNA's translation at residue 9; a read error is the likely cause, and the protein listed here is the DNA translation. TCRdb re-analyzed the multiplex PCR reads via CATT. The table includes some 100,000 delta-chain clones, almost 1.5% detected once. Germline V gene data show CDR1 as GEAIGNYY and CDR2 as EKD. The V and J ends lost 3 bases and 0 bases respectively, with 23 bases between them. CDR3 size: 21 residues. Gammadelta T cells were flow-sorted from PBMC into Vgamma9/Vdelta2+ and Vdelta2-negative populations for bulk analysis. Study-wide points: Many TCRgamma sequences overlapped between individuals in stable Vgamma9/Vdelta2+ repertoires.

The chain joins TRDV2 to TRDJ3, with D unresolved. The J gene was missing in TCRdb and was found by matching the end of the DNA to germline. The clonotype was recovered from a pool of human donors (malaria-infected and uninfected, not separated). The source material was gamma-delta T cells from blood. The CDR3 here is CACDLLRTEGDSSWDTRQMFF. The DNA for the CDR3 is TGTGCCTGTGACCTTTTACGTACTGAGGGAGACAGCTCCTGGGACACCCGACAGATGTTTTTC.